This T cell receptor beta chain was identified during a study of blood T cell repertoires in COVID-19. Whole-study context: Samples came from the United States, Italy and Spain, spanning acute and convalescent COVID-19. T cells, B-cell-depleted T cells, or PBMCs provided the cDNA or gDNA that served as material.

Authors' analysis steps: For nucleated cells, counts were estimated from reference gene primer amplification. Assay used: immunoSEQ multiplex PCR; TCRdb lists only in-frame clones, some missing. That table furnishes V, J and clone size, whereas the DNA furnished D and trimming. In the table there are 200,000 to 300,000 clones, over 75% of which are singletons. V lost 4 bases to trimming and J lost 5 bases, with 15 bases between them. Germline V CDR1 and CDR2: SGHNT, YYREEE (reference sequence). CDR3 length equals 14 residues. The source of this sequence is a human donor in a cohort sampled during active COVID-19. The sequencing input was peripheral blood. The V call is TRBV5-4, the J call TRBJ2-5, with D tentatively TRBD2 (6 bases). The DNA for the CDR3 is TGTGCCAGCAGCATACGGGACTCTAGGGAGACCCAGTACTTC. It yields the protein CASSIRDSRETQYF.